This TCR beta chain was obtained from a study of blood T cell repertoires in COVID-19. Overall study context: Samples representing acute and convalescent COVID-19 were sourced from the United States, Italy and Spain. PBMCs, B-cell-depleted T cells, or T cells provided the cDNA or gDNA that made up the material.

Germline V lookup: CDR1 SGHVS, CDR2 FNYEAQ. The CDR3 sequence is 15 residues long. The V and J ends lost 2 bases and 4 bases respectively, with 14 bases between them. Measured with immunoSEQ multiplex PCR; TCRdb has only the in-frame clones, and not every one. This sample has tens of thousands of clones, with approximately 80% found just once. The sequencing input was peripheral blood. The V and J genes are TRBV7-6 and TRBJ1-1; D perhaps matches TRBD1 (5 bases). The clonotype originates from a woman aged 55 to 70 with acute or convalescent COVID-19. CDR3 sequence (DNA): TGTGCCAGCAGCTTACAGGGCAGGTCTGGCACTGAAGCTTTCTTT. This encodes CASSLQGRSGTEAFF.